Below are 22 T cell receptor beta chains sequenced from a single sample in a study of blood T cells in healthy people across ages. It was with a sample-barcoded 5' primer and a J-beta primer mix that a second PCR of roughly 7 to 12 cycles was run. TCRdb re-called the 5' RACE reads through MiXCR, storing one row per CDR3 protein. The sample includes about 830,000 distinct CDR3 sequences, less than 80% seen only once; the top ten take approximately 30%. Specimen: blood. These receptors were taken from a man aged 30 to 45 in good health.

CDR3 coding DNA: TGCAGCGTCGGGACTCTGGCGGGGTACGAGCAGTACTTC. As protein: CSVGTLAGYEQYF. The chain is built from TRBV29-1 and TRBJ2-4; TRBD2 might be the D (6 bases). The J call may be mistaken, given a closer DNA end match to TRBJ2-7. The germline gives CDR1 SQVTM, CDR2 ANQGSEA. The CDR3 totals 13 residues.

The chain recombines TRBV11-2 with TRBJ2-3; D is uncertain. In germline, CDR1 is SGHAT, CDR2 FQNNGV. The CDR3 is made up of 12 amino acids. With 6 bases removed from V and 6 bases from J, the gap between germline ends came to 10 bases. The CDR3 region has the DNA TGTGCCAGCAGGAACCCTCACGATACGCAGTATTTT. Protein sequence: CASRNPHDTQYF.

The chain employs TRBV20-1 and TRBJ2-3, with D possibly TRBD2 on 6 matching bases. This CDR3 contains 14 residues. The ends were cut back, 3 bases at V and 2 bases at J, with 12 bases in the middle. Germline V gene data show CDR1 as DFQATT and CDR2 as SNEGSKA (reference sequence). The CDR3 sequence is CSARGGATTDTQYF. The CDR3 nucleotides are TGCAGTGCTAGGGGGGGAGCGACCACAGATACGCAGTATTTT.

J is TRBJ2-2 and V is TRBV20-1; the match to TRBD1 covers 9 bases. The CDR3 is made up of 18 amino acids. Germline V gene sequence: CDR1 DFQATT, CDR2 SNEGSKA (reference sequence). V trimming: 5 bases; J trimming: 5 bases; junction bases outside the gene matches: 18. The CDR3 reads CSAVSNWPGQGGTGELFF. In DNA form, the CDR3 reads TGCAGTGCTGTCTCAAATTGGCCGGGACAGGGAGGGACCGGGGAGCTGTTTTTT.

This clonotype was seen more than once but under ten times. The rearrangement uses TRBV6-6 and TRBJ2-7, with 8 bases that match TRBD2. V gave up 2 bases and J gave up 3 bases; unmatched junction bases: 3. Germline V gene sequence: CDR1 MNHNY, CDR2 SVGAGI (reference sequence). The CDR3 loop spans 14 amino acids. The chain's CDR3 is CASSYGGGHYEQYF. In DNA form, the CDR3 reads TGTGCCAGCAGTTACGGCGGGGGGCACTACGAGCAGTACTTC.

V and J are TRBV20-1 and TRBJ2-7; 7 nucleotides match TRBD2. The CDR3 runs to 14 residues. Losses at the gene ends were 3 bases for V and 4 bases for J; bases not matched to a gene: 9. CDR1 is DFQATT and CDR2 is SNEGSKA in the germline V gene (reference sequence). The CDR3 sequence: CSASLGLVFYEQYF. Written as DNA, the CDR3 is TGCAGTGCTAGCCTTGGACTAGTGTTTTACGAGCAGTACTTC.

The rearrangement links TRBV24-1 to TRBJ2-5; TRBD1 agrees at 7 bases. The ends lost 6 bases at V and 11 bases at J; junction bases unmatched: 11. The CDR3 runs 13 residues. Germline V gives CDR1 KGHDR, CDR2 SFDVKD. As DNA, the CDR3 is TGTGCCACCAGTCCCTGGGACAGAATACAGCAGTACTTC. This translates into CATSPWDRIQQYF.

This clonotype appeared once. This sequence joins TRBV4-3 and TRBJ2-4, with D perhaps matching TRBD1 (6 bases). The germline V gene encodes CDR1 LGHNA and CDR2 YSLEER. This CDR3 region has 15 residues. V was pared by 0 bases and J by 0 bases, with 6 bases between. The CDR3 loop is CASSQDRGAKNIQYF. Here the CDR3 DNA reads TGCGCCAGCAGCCAAGACAGGGGAGCCAAAAACATTCAGTACTTC.

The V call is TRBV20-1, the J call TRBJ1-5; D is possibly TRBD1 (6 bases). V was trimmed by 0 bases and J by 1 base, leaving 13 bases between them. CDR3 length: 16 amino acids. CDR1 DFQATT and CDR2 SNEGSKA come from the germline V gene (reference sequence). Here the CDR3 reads CSARDPGRGSNQPQHF. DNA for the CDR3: TGCAGTGCTAGAGATCCGGGGAGGGGGAGCAATCAGCCCCAGCATTTT.

The CDR3, as DNA: TGTGCCAGCAGTCGTACTAGCGGGGCTTACAATGAGCAGTTCTTC. It is translated as CASSRTSGAYNEQFF. The V and J genes are TRBV3-1 and TRBJ2-1; 10 bases fit TRBD2. Looked up from germline, CDR1 is LGHDT and CDR2 is YNNKEL (reference sequence). CDR3 size: 15 residues. Losses at the gene ends were 6 bases for V and 4 bases for J; bases not matched to a gene: 6.

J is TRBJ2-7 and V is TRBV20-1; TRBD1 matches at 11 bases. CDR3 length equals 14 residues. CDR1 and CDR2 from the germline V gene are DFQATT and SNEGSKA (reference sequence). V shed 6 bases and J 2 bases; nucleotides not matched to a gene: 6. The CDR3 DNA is TGCAGTGCCAGGACAGGGGGCTCTGCCTACGAGCAGTACTTC. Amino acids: CSARTGGSAYEQYF.

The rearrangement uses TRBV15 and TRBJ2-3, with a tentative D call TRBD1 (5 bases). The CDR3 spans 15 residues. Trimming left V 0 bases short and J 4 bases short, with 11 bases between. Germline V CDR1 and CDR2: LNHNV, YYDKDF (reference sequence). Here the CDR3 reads CATSRDDGAADTQYF. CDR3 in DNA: TGTGCCACCAGCAGAGATGATGGGGCGGCAGATACGCAGTATTTT.

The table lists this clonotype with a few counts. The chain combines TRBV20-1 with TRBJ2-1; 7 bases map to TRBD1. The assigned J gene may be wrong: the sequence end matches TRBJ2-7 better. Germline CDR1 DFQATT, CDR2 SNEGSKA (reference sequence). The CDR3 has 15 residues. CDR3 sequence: CSPRDSLKGSYEQYF. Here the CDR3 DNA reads TGCAGTCCCAGGGACAGCCTAAAGGGGTCCTACGAGCAGTACTTC.

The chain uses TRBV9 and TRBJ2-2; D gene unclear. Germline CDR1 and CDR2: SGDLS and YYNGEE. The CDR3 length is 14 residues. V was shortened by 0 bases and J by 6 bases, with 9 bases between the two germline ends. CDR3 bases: TGTGCCAGCAGCGTAGACCCCATGGCCGGGGAGCTGTTTTTT. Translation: CASSVDPMAGELFF.

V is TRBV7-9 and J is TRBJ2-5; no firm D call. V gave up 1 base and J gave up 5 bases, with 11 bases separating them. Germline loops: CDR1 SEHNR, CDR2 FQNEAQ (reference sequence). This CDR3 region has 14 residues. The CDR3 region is CASSLEGTWETQYF. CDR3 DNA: TGTGCCAGCAGCTTAGAGGGAACCTGGGAGACCCAGTACTTC.

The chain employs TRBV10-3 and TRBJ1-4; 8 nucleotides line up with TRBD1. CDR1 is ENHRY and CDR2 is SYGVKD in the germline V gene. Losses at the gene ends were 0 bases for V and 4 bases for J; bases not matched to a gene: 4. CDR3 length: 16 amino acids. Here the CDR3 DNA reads TGTGCCATCAGTGAGTCGAGGGGACAGGTTAATGAAAAACTGTTTTTT. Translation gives CAISESRGQVNEKLFF.

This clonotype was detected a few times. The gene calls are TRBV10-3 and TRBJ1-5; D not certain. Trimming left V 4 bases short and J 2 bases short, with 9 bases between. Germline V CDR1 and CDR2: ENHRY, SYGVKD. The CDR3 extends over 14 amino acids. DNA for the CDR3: TGTGCCATCAGTGGGGAAATTGGCAATCAGCCCCAGCATTTT. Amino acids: CAISGEIGNQPQHF.

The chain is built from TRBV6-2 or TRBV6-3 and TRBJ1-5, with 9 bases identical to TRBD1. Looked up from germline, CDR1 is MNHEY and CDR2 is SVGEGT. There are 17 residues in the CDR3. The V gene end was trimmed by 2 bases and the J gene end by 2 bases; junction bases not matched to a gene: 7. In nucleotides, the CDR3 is TGTGCCAGCAGTTACCCTTGGACAGGGGATGGCAATCAGCCCCAGCATTTT. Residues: CASSYPWTGDGNQPQHF.

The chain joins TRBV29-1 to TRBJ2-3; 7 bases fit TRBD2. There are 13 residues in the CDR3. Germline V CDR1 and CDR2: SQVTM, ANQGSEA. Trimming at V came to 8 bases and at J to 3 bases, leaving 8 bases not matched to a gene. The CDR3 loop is CSLDRGRTDTQYF. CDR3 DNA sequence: TGCAGCCTGGACCGCGGGAGAACAGATACGCAGTATTTT.

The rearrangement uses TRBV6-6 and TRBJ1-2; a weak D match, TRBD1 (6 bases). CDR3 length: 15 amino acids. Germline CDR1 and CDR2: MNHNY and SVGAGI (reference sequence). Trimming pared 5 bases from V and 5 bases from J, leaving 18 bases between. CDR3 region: CASSHRGGAQYGYTF. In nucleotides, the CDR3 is TGTGCCAGCAGTCATCGAGGGGGGGCGCAGTATGGCTACACCTTC.

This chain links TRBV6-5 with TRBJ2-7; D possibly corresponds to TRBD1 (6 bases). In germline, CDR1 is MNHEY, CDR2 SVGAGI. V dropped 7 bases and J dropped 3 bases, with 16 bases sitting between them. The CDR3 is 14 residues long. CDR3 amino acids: CASKRGTGIYEQYF. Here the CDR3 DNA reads TGTGCCAGCAAGAGGGGAACAGGGATCTACGAGCAGTACTTC.

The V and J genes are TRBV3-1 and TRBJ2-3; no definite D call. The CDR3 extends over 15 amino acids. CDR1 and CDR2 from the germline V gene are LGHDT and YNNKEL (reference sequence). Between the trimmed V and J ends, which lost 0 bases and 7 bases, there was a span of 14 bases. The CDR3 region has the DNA TGTGCCAGCAGCCAAGACATCCCCGGAACCTATACGCAGTATTTT. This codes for CASSQDIPGTYTQYF.